These T cell receptor beta chains were read from a single sample in a study of CD8 T cells in ankylosing spondylitis. TCRdb re-derived calls from the 5' RACE reads in MiXCR, one entry per CDR3 protein. The sample lists more than 150,000 distinct CDR3 sequences; roughly 13% were seen once. The material sequenced was blood, either unsorted or a sorted T cell fraction (not recorded which). These receptor sequences come from a male donor with ankylosing spondylitis or in good health (not recorded which). The CDR3 runs from the conserved cysteine through the conserved F or W. Each record gives: clone size, V gene, D gene, CDR3 length, J gene, CDR3 DNA, CDR3 protein. A D gene is named only where the DNA matches it firmly. Rows give clone size only sometimes, using once, few, many, or a class for an expanded clone.

clone_size: .; v_call: TRBV4-1; d_call: TRBD2; cdr3_length: 17; j_call: TRBJ2-5; cdr3_nt: TGCGCCAGCAGCCAAGTCAGCGGGGGGGCAGGCGGAGAGACCCAGTACTTC; cdr3_aa: CASSQVSGGAGGETQYF
clone_size: .; v_call: TRBV30; d_call: .; cdr3_length: 14; j_call: TRBJ2-1; cdr3_nt: TGTGCCTGGAGTATGACAGGCGCAATGGATGAGCAGTTCTTC; cdr3_aa: CAWSMTGAMDEQFF
clone_size: .; v_call: TRBV7-6; d_call: TRBD2; cdr3_length: 15; j_call: TRBJ2-7; cdr3_nt: TGTGCCAGCAGCCTAACTAGCGGGAGGGTCTACGAGCAGTACTTC; cdr3_aa: CASSLTSGRVYEQYF
clone_size: .; v_call: TRBV27; d_call: TRBD2; cdr3_length: 15; j_call: TRBJ2-7; cdr3_nt: TGTGCCAGCAGTTTATCCGGCGGGAGCTCCTACGAGCAGTACTTC; cdr3_aa: CASSLSGGSSYEQYF
clone_size: .; v_call: TRBV30; d_call: .; cdr3_length: 15; j_call: TRBJ2-7; cdr3_nt: TGTGCCTGGAGTGGGGGGGACACCCAGGCCTACGAGCAGTACTTC; cdr3_aa: CAWSGGDTQAYEQYF
clone_size: .; v_call: TRBV4-2; d_call: TRBD1; cdr3_length: 14; j_call: TRBJ2-6; cdr3_nt: TGTGCCAGCAGTCTTGACAGGGGTTCCAACGTCCTGACTTTC; cdr3_aa: CASSLDRGSNVLTF
clone_size: .; v_call: TRBV20-1; d_call: TRBD2; cdr3_length: 16; j_call: TRBJ2-7; cdr3_nt: TGCAGTGCTAGAGTAAGGGGTACAGCGGGATCCTACGAGCAGTACTTC; cdr3_aa: CSARVRGTAGSYEQYF
clone_size: .; v_call: TRBV4-1; d_call: TRBD2; cdr3_length: 15; j_call: TRBJ2-1; cdr3_nt: TGCGCCAGCAGCCAATCTAGCGGGGGGGCGGATGAGCAGTTCTTC; cdr3_aa: CASSQSSGGADEQFF
clone_size: .; v_call: TRBV6-5; d_call: .; cdr3_length: 15; j_call: TRBJ1-1; cdr3_nt: TGTGCCAGCAGTTACTCGGGCGGCGAGAACACTGAAGCTTTCTTT; cdr3_aa: CASSYSGGENTEAFF
clone_size: .; v_call: TRBV16; d_call: .; cdr3_length: 15; j_call: TRBJ1-4; cdr3_nt: TGTGCCAGCTACCGTACGGCTTCAACTAATGAAAAACTGTTTTTT; cdr3_aa: CASYRTASTNEKLFF
clone_size: few; v_call: TRBV12-3/TRBV12-4; d_call: .; cdr3_length: 15; j_call: TRBJ1-1; cdr3_nt: TGTGCCAGCAGTTTGCCGGGGGCGCGAGCCACTGAAGCTTTCTTT; cdr3_aa: CASSLPGARATEAFF
clone_size: .; v_call: TRBV7-2; d_call: TRBD2; cdr3_length: 15; j_call: TRBJ2-1; cdr3_nt: TGTGCCAGCAGTCTAGCGGGAGTGGTCTACAATGAGCAGTTCTTC; cdr3_aa: CASSLAGVVYNEQFF
clone_size: .; v_call: TRBV5-1; d_call: .; cdr3_length: 16; j_call: TRBJ2-2; cdr3_nt: TGCGCCAGCAGCTTGGAGACTGGGGCTCTCAGGCGGGAGCTGTTTTTT; cdr3_aa: CASSLETGALRRELFF
clone_size: once; v_call: TRBV18; d_call: .; cdr3_length: 13; j_call: TRBJ2-1; cdr3_nt: TGTGCCAGCTCACCCTACCCGAGGGATGAGCAGTTCTTC; cdr3_aa: CASSPYPRDEQFF
clone_size: many; v_call: TRBV4-1; d_call: TRBD1; cdr3_length: 14; j_call: TRBJ2-5; cdr3_nt: TGCGCCAGCAGCCTAAGGACAGGGCAAGAGACCCAGTACTTC; cdr3_aa: CASSLRTGQETQYF
clone_size: many; v_call: TRBV4-1; d_call: TRBD2; cdr3_length: 14; j_call: TRBJ2-7; cdr3_nt: TGCGCCAGCAGCCCGTTAGCGGGCTCCTACGAGCAGTACTTC; cdr3_aa: CASSPLAGSYEQYF
clone_size: .; v_call: TRBV5-4; d_call: .; cdr3_length: 15; j_call: TRBJ2-1; cdr3_nt: TGTGCCAGCAGCTTCCTACTAGGAGAGGTCAATGAGCAGTTCTTC; cdr3_aa: CASSFLLGEVNEQFF
clone_size: few; v_call: TRBV7-8; d_call: TRBD1; cdr3_length: 15; j_call: TRBJ1-5; cdr3_nt: TGTGCCAGCAGCTGGGACAGGGGTAGAGATCAGCCCCAGCATTTT; cdr3_aa: CASSWDRGRDQPQHF
clone_size: many; v_call: TRBV18; d_call: TRBD2; cdr3_length: 15; j_call: TRBJ2-7; cdr3_nt: TGTGCCAGCTCACCACCTAGCGGGTCCCCCTACGAGCAGTACTTC; cdr3_aa: CASSPPSGSPYEQYF
clone_size: few; v_call: TRBV5-6; d_call: TRBD2; cdr3_length: 15; j_call: TRBJ2-3; cdr3_nt: TGTGCCAGCAGCCTCAATACGGGGGGGACAGATACGCAGTATTTT; cdr3_aa: CASSLNTGGTDTQYF
clone_size: many; v_call: TRBV3-1; d_call: .; cdr3_length: 14; j_call: TRBJ2-7; cdr3_nt: TGTGCCAGCAGCTTCTCCGGGGCGGCCTACGAGCAGTACTTC; cdr3_aa: CASSFSGAAYEQYF
clone_size: many; v_call: TRBV5-1; d_call: TRBD1; cdr3_length: 14; j_call: TRBJ1-1; cdr3_nt: TGCGCCAGCACGCCGGGACAGGGGTCAACTGAAGCTTTCTTT; cdr3_aa: CASTPGQGSTEAFF
clone_size: many; v_call: TRBV6-5; d_call: TRBD2; cdr3_length: 18; j_call: TRBJ2-6; cdr3_nt: TGTGCCAGCACTAAAGGACTAGCGGGATCCTCTGGGGCCAACGTCCTGACTTTC; cdr3_aa: CASTKGLAGSSGANVLTF
clone_size: few; v_call: TRBV30; d_call: TRBD2; cdr3_length: 18; j_call: TRBJ2-7; cdr3_nt: TGTGCCTCCGCAGAGAGGGGACCGGGACTAGCGGGTACCTACGAGCAGTACTTC; cdr3_aa: CASAERGPGLAGTYEQYF
clone_size: few; v_call: TRBV5-1; d_call: .; cdr3_length: 14; j_call: TRBJ2-7; cdr3_nt: TGCGCCAGCAGCGGAGGGCCCTACTCCTACGAGCAGTACTTC; cdr3_aa: CASSGGPYSYEQYF
clone_size: few; v_call: TRBV20-1; d_call: .; cdr3_length: 11; j_call: TRBJ1-1; cdr3_nt: TGCAGTGCTAGAATGGACACTGAAGCTTTCTTT; cdr3_aa: CSARMDTEAFF
clone_size: few; v_call: TRBV19; d_call: TRBD2; cdr3_length: 11; j_call: TRBJ2-3; cdr3_nt: TGTGCCAGTTGGGGGGGAGATACGCAGTATTTT; cdr3_aa: CASWGGDTQYF
clone_size: many; v_call: TRBV20-1; d_call: .; cdr3_length: 15; j_call: TRBJ2-7; cdr3_nt: TGCAGCGCCAAATTTAAGGGCCCACTCTCCTACGAGCAGTACTTC; cdr3_aa: CSAKFKGPLSYEQYF
clone_size: .; v_call: TRBV5-4; d_call: .; cdr3_length: 15; j_call: TRBJ2-2; cdr3_nt: TGTGCCAGCAGCCGCGGGACAGCTAACACCGGGGAGCTGTTTTTT; cdr3_aa: CASSRGTANTGELFF
clone_size: .; v_call: TRBV7-2; d_call: TRBD2; cdr3_length: 14; j_call: TRBJ2-1; cdr3_nt: TGTGCCAGCAGCCTGGGCCGGGGGGGCCATGAGCAGTTCTTC; cdr3_aa: CASSLGRGGHEQFF
clone_size: few; v_call: TRBV3-1; d_call: TRBD2; cdr3_length: 16; j_call: TRBJ2-7; cdr3_nt: TGTGCCAGCAGCGCCTCTACCAGCGGGACTACTTACGAGCAGTACTTC; cdr3_aa: CASSASTSGTTYEQYF
clone_size: many; v_call: TRBV15; d_call: .; cdr3_length: 16; j_call: TRBJ1-1; cdr3_nt: TGTGCCACCAGCAGAGATCTTGGGACGGCGAACCCTGAAGCTTTCTTT; cdr3_aa: CATSRDLGTANPEAFF
clone_size: .; v_call: TRBV5-1; d_call: .; cdr3_length: 13; j_call: TRBJ2-2; cdr3_nt: TGCGCCAGCAGCCCGGAGCTAACCGGGGAGCTGTTTTTT; cdr3_aa: CASSPELTGELFF
clone_size: .; v_call: TRBV2; d_call: TRBD2; cdr3_length: 19; j_call: TRBJ2-5; cdr3_nt: TGTGCCAGCAGTGAAGCTAGTAGACTAGCGGGTTCGTACCAAGAGACCCAGTACTTC; cdr3_aa: CASSEASRLAGSYQETQYF
clone_size: .; v_call: TRBV12-3/TRBV12-4; d_call: .; cdr3_length: 13; j_call: TRBJ2-3; cdr3_nt: TGTGCCAGCGGGGCACTTAGGCCAGATACGCAGTATTTT; cdr3_aa: CASGALRPDTQYF
clone_size: many; v_call: TRBV12-3/TRBV12-4; d_call: .; cdr3_length: 13; j_call: TRBJ1-4; cdr3_nt: TGTGCCAGCAGTCCAGACGGAGGGGAAAAACTGTTTTTT; cdr3_aa: CASSPDGGEKLFF
clone_size: few; v_call: TRBV15; d_call: .; cdr3_length: 13; j_call: TRBJ2-1; cdr3_nt: TGTGCCACCAGCGATAGGGCTTGGAATGAGCAGTTCTTC; cdr3_aa: CATSDRAWNEQFF
clone_size: many; v_call: TRBV6-1; d_call: .; cdr3_length: 15; j_call: TRBJ2-1; cdr3_nt: TGTGCCAGCAGTCCACCAACGAGCTCCTACAATGAGCAGTTCTTC; cdr3_aa: CASSPPTSSYNEQFF
clone_size: many; v_call: TRBV28; d_call: .; cdr3_length: 16; j_call: TRBJ2-3; cdr3_nt: TGTGCCAGCAGTTTAGGGGGCGGGAGAACCACAGATACGCAGTATTTT; cdr3_aa: CASSLGGGRTTDTQYF
clone_size: .; v_call: TRBV2; d_call: TRBD2; cdr3_length: 17; j_call: TRBJ2-1; cdr3_nt: TGTGCCATCAAATCCCAAGCGGGAAGCGTCTCCTACAATGAGCAGTTCTTC; cdr3_aa: CAIKSQAGSVSYNEQFF
clone_size: .; v_call: TRBV2; d_call: .; cdr3_length: 14; j_call: TRBJ1-1; cdr3_nt: TGTGCCGGCTGGTCGGCTCAGATGAACACTGAAGCTTTCTTT; cdr3_aa: CAGWSAQMNTEAFF
clone_size: few; v_call: TRBV4-2; d_call: .; cdr3_length: 15; j_call: TRBJ1-1; cdr3_nt: TGTGCCAGCAGCCAAGAATGGTTGCCGAACACTGAAGCTTTCTTT; cdr3_aa: CASSQEWLPNTEAFF
clone_size: many; v_call: TRBV4-2; d_call: .; cdr3_length: 17; j_call: TRBJ2-1; cdr3_nt: TGTGCCAGCAGTACCGGGGAGCGGCAACTACACTTCAATGAGCAGTTCTTC; cdr3_aa: CASSTGERQLHFNEQFF
clone_size: few; v_call: TRBV7-9; d_call: TRBD1; cdr3_length: 15; j_call: TRBJ1-2; cdr3_nt: TGTGCCAGCAGCTTGGGGACAGTGTCTAACTATGGCTACACCTTC; cdr3_aa: CASSLGTVSNYGYTF
clone_size: few; v_call: TRBV28; d_call: TRBD1; cdr3_length: 14; j_call: TRBJ1-1; cdr3_nt: TGTGCCAGCATTATGGGACAGGCCCTCACTGAAGCTTTCTTT; cdr3_aa: CASIMGQALTEAFF
clone_size: many; v_call: TRBV4-1; d_call: .; cdr3_length: 16; j_call: TRBJ2-1; cdr3_nt: TGCGCCAGCAGTCCGTTGACCGGACAGTCCAGAGATGAGCAGTTCTTC; cdr3_aa: CASSPLTGQSRDEQFF
clone_size: .; v_call: TRBV7-2; d_call: TRBD2; cdr3_length: 15; j_call: TRBJ2-1; cdr3_nt: TGTGCCAGCAGCCCTGGGGCGGGAGGCGACAATGAGCAGTTCTTC; cdr3_aa: CASSPGAGGDNEQFF
clone_size: .; v_call: TRBV5-1; d_call: .; cdr3_length: 16; j_call: TRBJ1-1; cdr3_nt: TGCGCCAGCAGCCCGGACGGTGGACTGCTGAACACTGAAGCTTTCTTT; cdr3_aa: CASSPDGGLLNTEAFF
clone_size: .; v_call: TRBV5-1; d_call: TRBD1; cdr3_length: 14; j_call: TRBJ1-5; cdr3_nt: TGCGCCAGCAGCTCCGGGGACAGTGATCAGCCCCAGCATTTT; cdr3_aa: CASSSGDSDQPQHF
clone_size: many; v_call: TRBV11-2; d_call: TRBD2; cdr3_length: 20; j_call: TRBJ2-4; cdr3_nt: TGTGCCAGCAGCTCGACCGGGACTAGCGGGATAAGAAAGGCCAAAAACATTCAGTACTTC; cdr3_aa: CASSSTGTSGIRKAKNIQYF
clone_size: few; v_call: TRBV11-2; d_call: .; cdr3_length: 15; j_call: TRBJ1-1; cdr3_nt: TGTGCCAGCAGCTTAGGGTGGGGAGAGGACACTGAAGCTTTCTTT; cdr3_aa: CASSLGWGEDTEAFF
clone_size: .; v_call: TRBV6-1; d_call: .; cdr3_length: 15; j_call: TRBJ2-1; cdr3_nt: TGTGCCAGCGGCCCGGTTGGTAGCGCTTACAATGAGCAGTTCTTC; cdr3_aa: CASGPVGSAYNEQFF
clone_size: .; v_call: TRBV7-9; d_call: .; cdr3_length: 13; j_call: TRBJ1-4; cdr3_nt: TGTGCCAGCAGCTTAAGTGGACATGAAAAACTGTTTTTT; cdr3_aa: CASSLSGHEKLFF
clone_size: .; v_call: TRBV7-9; d_call: .; cdr3_length: 15; j_call: TRBJ2-2; cdr3_nt: TGTGCCAGCAGCTCCCCGGACACTACTGAAGGGGAGCTGTTTTTT; cdr3_aa: CASSSPDTTEGELFF
clone_size: few; v_call: TRBV20-1; d_call: TRBD1; cdr3_length: 14; j_call: TRBJ1-1; cdr3_nt: TGCAGTCCAAAGACAGGGTCAGCGGACACTGAAGCTTTCTTT; cdr3_aa: CSPKTGSADTEAFF
clone_size: few; v_call: TRBV6-5; d_call: .; cdr3_length: 19; j_call: TRBJ2-3; cdr3_nt: TGTGCCAGCAGTTACTCGGCGTTTCGTCGCGGGGCTAGCACAGATACGCAGTATTTT; cdr3_aa: CASSYSAFRRGASTDTQYF
clone_size: many; v_call: TRBV5-1; d_call: .; cdr3_length: 16; j_call: TRBJ1-1; cdr3_nt: TGCGCCAGCAGCTTATGGGATCCGGGCCCGAACACTGAAGCTTTCTTT; cdr3_aa: CASSLWDPGPNTEAFF
clone_size: .; v_call: TRBV27; d_call: TRBD2; cdr3_length: 16; j_call: TRBJ2-1; cdr3_nt: TGTGCCAGCAGTTCCAGCGGGGGCCCAGCTTACAATGAGCAGTTCTTC; cdr3_aa: CASSSSGGPAYNEQFF
clone_size: .; v_call: TRBV7-8; d_call: TRBD1; cdr3_length: 16; j_call: TRBJ1-2; cdr3_nt: TGTGCCAGCAGCCCGAAAGTAGGGGGCCAAGACTATGGCTACACCTTC; cdr3_aa: CASSPKVGGQDYGYTF
clone_size: once; v_call: TRBV7-6; d_call: .; cdr3_length: 15; j_call: TRBJ2-3; cdr3_nt: TGTGCCAGCAGCTCTATACAGGGTCGCGCAGATACGCAGTATTTT; cdr3_aa: CASSSIQGRADTQYF